This T cell receptor (beta chain) was identified during a study of blood T cell repertoires in COVID-19. TCRdb's copy holds only in-frame clones and misses some; the assay was immunoSEQ multiplex PCR. The data contain about 75,000 clones, around 80% of them singletons. Germline CDR1 MGHRA, CDR2 YSYEKL. The CDR3 spans 15 residues. With 2 bases removed from V and 3 bases from J, the gap between germline ends came to 13 bases. The chain carries TRBV4-1 and TRBJ2-5, with D uncertain. The receptor's source is a woman between 50 and 59 years old with acute or convalescent COVID-19. The sample consisted of peripheral blood. The CDR3 nucleotides read TGCGCCAGCAGCCAATCGGAACAGACCAAAGAGACCCAGTACTTC. Encoded protein: CASSQSEQTKETQYF.